This TCR beta chain stems from a study of T cell changes during pregnancy in multiple sclerosis. CDR1 MNHEY and CDR2 SVGAGI come from the germline V gene. The CDR3 loop spans 14 amino acids. Deletions cut 3 bases from V and 8 bases from J, with 15 bases between. TCRdb's copy holds only in-frame clones and misses some; the assay was immunoSEQ multiplex PCR. The sample yields 70,000 to 80,000 clones, 75% to 90% seen once. This chain uses TRBV6-5 with TRBJ2-3, with D maybe TRBD2 (5 bases). The sample here was peripheral blood, taken before pregnancy. The source of this sequence is a female donor with multiple sclerosis, enrolled in a pregnancy study. CDR3 bases: TGTGCCAGCAGTTATAGGCACAGCGGTGCTACGCAGTATTTT. This sequence encodes CASSYRHSGATQYF.